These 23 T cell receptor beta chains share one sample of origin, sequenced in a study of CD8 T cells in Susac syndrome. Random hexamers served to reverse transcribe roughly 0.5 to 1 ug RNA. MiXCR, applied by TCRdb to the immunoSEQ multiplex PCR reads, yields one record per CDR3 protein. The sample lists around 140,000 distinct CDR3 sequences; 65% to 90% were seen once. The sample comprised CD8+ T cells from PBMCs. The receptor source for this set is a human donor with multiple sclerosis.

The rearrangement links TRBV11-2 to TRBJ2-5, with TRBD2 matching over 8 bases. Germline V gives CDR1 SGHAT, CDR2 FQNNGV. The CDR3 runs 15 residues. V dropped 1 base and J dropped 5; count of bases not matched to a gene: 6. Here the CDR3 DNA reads TGTGCCAGCAGCTTAGGGGTTAGCGGGGCGGAGACCCAGTACTTC. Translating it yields CASSLGVSGAETQYF.

CDR3 DNA sequence: TGTGCCAGCAGTCCCTACCCGGCCAACTATGGCTACACCTTC. Its protein is CASSPYPANYGYTF. The genes are TRBV27 and TRBJ1-2; D call uncertain. Germline V lookup: CDR1 MNHEY, CDR2 SMNVEV (reference sequence). CDR3 size: 14 residues. Trimming cost V 5 bases and J 2 bases, with 12 bases left between them.

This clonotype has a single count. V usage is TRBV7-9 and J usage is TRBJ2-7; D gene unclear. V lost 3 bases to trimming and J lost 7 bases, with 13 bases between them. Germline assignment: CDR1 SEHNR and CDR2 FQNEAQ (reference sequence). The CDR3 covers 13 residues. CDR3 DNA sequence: TGTGCCAGCAGCTTGGGCAGTCGGCCTGAGCAGTACTTC. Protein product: CASSLGSRPEQYF.

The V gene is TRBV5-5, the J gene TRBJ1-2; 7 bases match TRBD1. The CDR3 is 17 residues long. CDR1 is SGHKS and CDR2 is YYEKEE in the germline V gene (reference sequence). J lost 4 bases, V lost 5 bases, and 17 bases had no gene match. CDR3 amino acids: CASRQGQVLRPAYGYTF. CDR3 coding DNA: TGTGCCAGCAGACAAGGACAGGTGCTAAGGCCGGCCTATGGCTACACCTTC.

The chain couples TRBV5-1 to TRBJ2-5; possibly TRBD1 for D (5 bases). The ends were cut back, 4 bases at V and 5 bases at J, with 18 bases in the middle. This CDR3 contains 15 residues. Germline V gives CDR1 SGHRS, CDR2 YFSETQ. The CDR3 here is CASSTSVGLQETQYF. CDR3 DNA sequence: TGCGCCAGCAGCACCTCCGTGGGGCTGCAGGAGACCCAGTACTTC. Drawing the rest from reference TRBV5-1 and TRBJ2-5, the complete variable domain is KAGVTQTPRYLIKTRGQQVTLSCSPISGHRSVSWYQQTPGQGLQFLFEYFSETQRNKGNFPGRFSGRQFSNSRSEMNVSTLELGDSALYLCASSTSVGLQETQYFGPGTRLLVL.

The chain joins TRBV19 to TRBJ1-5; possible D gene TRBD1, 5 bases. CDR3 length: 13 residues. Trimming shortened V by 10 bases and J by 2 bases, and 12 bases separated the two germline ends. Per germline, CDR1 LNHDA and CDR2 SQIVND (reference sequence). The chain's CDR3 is CATAWGGNQPQHF. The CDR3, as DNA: TGTGCCACTGCGTGGGGGGGCAATCAGCCCCAGCATTTT.

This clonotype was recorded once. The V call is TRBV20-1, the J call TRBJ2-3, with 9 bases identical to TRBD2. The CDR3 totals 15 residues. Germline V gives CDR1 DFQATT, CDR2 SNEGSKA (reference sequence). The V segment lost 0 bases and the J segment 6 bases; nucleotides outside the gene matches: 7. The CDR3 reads CSARERGGAADTQYF. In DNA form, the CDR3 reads TGCAGTGCTAGAGAGCGGGGGGGGGCTGCGGATACGCAGTATTTT.

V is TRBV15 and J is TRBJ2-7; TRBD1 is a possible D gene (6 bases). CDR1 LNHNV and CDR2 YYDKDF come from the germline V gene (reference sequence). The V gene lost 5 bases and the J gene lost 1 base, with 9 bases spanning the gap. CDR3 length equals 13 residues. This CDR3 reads CATSADRSYEQYF. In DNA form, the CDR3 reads TGTGCCACCAGCGCAGACAGGTCCTACGAGCAGTACTTC. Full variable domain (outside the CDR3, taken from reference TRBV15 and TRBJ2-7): DAMVIQNPRYQVTQFGKPVTLSCSQTLNHNVMYWYQQKSSQAPKLLFHYYDKDFNNEADTPDNFQSRRPNTSFCFLDIRSPGLGDTAMYLCATSADRSYEQYFGPGTRLTVT.

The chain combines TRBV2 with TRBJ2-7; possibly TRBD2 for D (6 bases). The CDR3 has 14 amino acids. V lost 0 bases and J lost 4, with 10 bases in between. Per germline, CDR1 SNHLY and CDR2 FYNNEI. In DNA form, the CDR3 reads TGTGCCAGCAGTGAAGCGGGAGGCCTTTACGAGCAGTACTTC. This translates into CASSEAGGLYEQYF.

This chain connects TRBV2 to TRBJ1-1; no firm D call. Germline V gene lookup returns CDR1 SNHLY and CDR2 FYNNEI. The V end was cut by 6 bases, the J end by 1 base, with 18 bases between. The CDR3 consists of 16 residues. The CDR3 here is CASSVDGSDPNTEAFF. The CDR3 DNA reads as TGTGCCAGCAGCGTTGACGGGAGTGACCCGAACACTGAAGCTTTCTTT.

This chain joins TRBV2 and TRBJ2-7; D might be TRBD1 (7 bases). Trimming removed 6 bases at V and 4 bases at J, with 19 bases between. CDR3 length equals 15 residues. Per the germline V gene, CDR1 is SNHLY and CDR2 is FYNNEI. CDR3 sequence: CASSRGVPSPYEQYF. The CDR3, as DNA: TGTGCCAGCAGCAGGGGGGTACCCAGCCCGTACGAGCAGTACTTC. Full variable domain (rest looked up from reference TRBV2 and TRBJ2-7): EPEVTQTPSHQVTQMGQEVILRCVPISNHLYFYWYRQILGQKVEFLVSFYNNEISEKSEIFDDQFSVERPDGSNFTLKIRSTKLEDSAMYFCASSRGVPSPYEQYFGPGTRLTVT.

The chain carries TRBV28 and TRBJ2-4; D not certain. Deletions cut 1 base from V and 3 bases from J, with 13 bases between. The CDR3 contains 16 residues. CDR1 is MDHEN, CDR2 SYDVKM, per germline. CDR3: CASSLSWGWGKNIQYF. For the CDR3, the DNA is TGTGCCAGCAGTTTATCTTGGGGATGGGGCAAAAACATTCAGTACTTC.

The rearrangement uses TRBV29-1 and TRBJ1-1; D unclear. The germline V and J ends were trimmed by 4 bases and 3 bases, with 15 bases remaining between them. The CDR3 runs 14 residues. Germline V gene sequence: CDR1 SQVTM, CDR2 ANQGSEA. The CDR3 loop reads CSVGSPPWDTEAFF. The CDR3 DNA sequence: TGCAGCGTTGGGTCACCGCCGTGGGACACTGAAGCTTTCTTT.

The CDR3 is CASSYSRVGNNEQFF. The CDR3 region has the DNA TGTGCCAGCAGTTACTCGAGGGTAGGGAACAATGAGCAGTTCTTC. This sequence joins TRBV6-5 and TRBJ2-1, with D tentatively TRBD2 (5 bases). The CDR3 sequence is 15 residues long. Germline-derived CDR1 and CDR2 are MNHEY and SVGAGI. V lost 0 bases, J lost 5 bases, and 11 bases lay in between.

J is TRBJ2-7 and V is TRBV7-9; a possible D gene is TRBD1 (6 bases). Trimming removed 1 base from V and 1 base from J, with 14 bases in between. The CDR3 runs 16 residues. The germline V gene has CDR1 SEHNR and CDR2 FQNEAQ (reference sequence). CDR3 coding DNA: TGTGCCAGCAGCTTAGATATTCGGGACACGTCCTACGAGCAGTACTTC. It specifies CASSLDIRDTSYEQYF.

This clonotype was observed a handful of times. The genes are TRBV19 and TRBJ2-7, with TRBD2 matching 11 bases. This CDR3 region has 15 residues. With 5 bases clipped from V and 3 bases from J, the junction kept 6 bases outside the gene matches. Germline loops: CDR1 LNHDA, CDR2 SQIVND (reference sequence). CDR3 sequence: CASSYTSGGGYEQYF. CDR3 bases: TGTGCCAGTAGTTACACTAGCGGGGGTGGCTACGAGCAGTACTTC.

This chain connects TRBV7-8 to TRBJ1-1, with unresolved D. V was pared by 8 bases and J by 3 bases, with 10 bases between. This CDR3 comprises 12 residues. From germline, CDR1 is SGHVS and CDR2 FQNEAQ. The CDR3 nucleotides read TGTGCCAGCGTAGCCGCCGACACTGAAGCTTTCTTT. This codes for CASVAADTEAFF.

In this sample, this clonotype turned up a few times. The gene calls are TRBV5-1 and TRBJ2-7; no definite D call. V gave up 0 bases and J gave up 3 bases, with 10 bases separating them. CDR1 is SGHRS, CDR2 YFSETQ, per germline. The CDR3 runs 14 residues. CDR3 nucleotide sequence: TGCGCCAGCAGCTTGGTTCCGGGCGGCTACGAGCAGTACTTC. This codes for CASSLVPGGYEQYF.

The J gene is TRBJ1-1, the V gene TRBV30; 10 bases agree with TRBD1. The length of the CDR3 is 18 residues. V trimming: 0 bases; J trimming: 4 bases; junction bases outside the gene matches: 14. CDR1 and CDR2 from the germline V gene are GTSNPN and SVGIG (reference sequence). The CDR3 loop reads CAWSVNLLWGQGPTEAFF. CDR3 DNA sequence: TGTGCCTGGAGTGTTAATCTGTTGTGGGGACAGGGGCCCACTGAAGCTTTCTTT.

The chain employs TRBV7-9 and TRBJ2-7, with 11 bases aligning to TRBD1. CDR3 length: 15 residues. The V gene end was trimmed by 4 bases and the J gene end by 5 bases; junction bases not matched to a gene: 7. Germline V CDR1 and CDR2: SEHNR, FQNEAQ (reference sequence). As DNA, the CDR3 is TGTGCCAGCAGCTGGAGGACAGGGGGCTTGGACGAGCAGTACTTC. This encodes CASSWRTGGLDEQYF.

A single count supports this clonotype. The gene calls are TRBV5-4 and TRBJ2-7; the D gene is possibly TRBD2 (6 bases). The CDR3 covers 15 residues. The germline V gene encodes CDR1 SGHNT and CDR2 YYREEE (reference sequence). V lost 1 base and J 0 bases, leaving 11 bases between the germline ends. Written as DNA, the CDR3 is TGTGCCAGCAGCTTGATCGCGGGGAGCTCCTACGAGCAGTACTTC. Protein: CASSLIAGSSYEQYF.

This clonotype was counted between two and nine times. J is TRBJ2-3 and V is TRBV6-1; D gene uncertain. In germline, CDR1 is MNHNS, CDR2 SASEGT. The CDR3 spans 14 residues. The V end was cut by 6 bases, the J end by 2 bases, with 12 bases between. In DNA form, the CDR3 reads TGTGCCAGCAGCCCCAGATTGTCCACAGATACGCAGTATTTT. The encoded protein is CASSPRLSTDTQYF.

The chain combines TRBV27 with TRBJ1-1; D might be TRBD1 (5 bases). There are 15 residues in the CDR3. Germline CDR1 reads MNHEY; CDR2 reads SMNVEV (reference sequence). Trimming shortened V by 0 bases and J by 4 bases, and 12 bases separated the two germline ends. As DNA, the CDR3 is TGTGCCAGCAGTTTATCGGACCCAACAGGCACTGAAGCTTTCTTT. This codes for CASSLSDPTGTEAFF.